Following are 10 T cell receptor beta chains from one sample sequenced in a study of shared clonotypes between healthy human individuals. Positively selected for CCR7, the CD45RO-negative cells used as naive CD8 cells excluded terminally differentiated effector memory CD45RA+ cells. Only in-frame clones appear in the TCRdb table, and some are missing; sequencing was by immunoSEQ multiplex PCR. The table shows some 2.1 million clones, with around 96% occurring only once. Sequenced sample: naive CD8+ T cells sorted from blood. The origin of the receptors is a young man in good health.

As regards this clone: Distinct nucleotide sequences in the sample also encode this CDR3. The chain employs TRBV6-4 and TRBJ1-2; 8 bases line up with TRBD1. The CDR3 covers 14 residues. J gave up 6 bases and V 0 bases, and 3 bases lay outside the gene matches. Germline values: CDR1 MRHNA, CDR2 SNTAGT. The CDR3 region is CASSDSPGGDGYTF. The CDR3 DNA sequence: TGTGCCAGCAGTGACTCACCAGGGGGCGATGGCTACACCTTC.

The rearrangement uses TRBV4-1 and TRBJ2-1; 8 positions match TRBD1. From germline, CDR1 is MGHRA and CDR2 YSYEKL. Trimming cost V 1 base and J 13 bases; bases outside gene matches: 6. The CDR3 loop spans 13 amino acids. The CDR3 DNA follows: TGCGCCAGCAGCCAAGTGGAGACAGGGGATCAGTTCTTC. As protein: CASSQVETGDQFF.

This sequence joins TRBV9 and TRBJ1-2, with TRBD1 matching over 8 bases. Looked up from germline, CDR1 is SGDLS and CDR2 is YYNGEE. The CDR3 totals 16 residues. With 3 bases clipped from V and 2 bases from J, the junction kept 9 bases outside the gene matches. In DNA form, the CDR3 reads TGTGCCAGCAGCGCACCAAGGACAGGGACGAACTATGGCTACACCTTC. Amino acid sequence: CASSAPRTGTNYGYTF.

This chain links TRBV5-8 with TRBJ1-4, with TRBD1 as a possible D gene (6 bases). V lost 1 base and J lost 3, with 13 bases in between. Germline V gene data show CDR1 as SGHTS and CDR2 as YDEGEE. The CDR3 length is 16 residues. The CDR3 DNA sequence: TGTGCCAGCAGCTTGACCCACAGGGCTTCTAATGAAAAACTGTTTTTT. Its translation: CASSLTHRASNEKLFF.

V is TRBV30 and J is TRBJ2-7; TRBD1 matches 7 bases. The junction had 6 bases not matched to a gene; V was cut back by 7 bases and J by 3 bases. Looked up from germline, CDR1 is GTSNPN and CDR2 is SVGIG (reference sequence). The CDR3 has 12 amino acids. The CDR3 DNA is TGTGCCTTGAACCGGGACAGCTACGAGCAGTACTTC. Amino acids: CALNRDSYEQYF.

V gene TRBV11-2 combines with J gene TRBJ1-2, with D tentatively TRBD1 (5 bases). V lost 5 bases to trimming and J lost 6 bases, with 10 bases between them. The germline gives CDR1 SGHAT, CDR2 FQNNGV. The CDR3 covers 12 residues. CDR3 nucleotide sequence: TGTGCCAGCAGCCAACCAGGGAATGGCTACACCTTC. Its protein product is CASSQPGNGYTF.

This clone was recorded once. The rearrangement joins TRBV10-1 to TRBJ1-1; no definite D call. The CDR3 is 13 residues long. Trimming shortened V by 3 bases and J by 1 base, and 6 bases separated the two germline ends. Germline values: CDR1 WNHNN, CDR2 SYGVQD (reference sequence). CDR3 loop: CASSDLPNTEAFF. Here the CDR3 DNA reads TGCGCCAGCAGTGATCTTCCGAACACTGAAGCTTTCTTT.

V usage is TRBV7-8 and J usage is TRBJ2-7, with 7 bases aligning to TRBD1. Germline assignment: CDR1 SGHVS and CDR2 FQNEAQ. There are 14 residues in the CDR3. After removal of 4 bases from V and 3 bases from J, the junction contained 6 bases not matched to a gene. The DNA for the CDR3 is TGTGCCAGCAGCTCGAAGGACAGGAACTACGAGCAGTACTTC. Its translation is CASSSKDRNYEQYF.

The chain uses TRBV29-1 and TRBJ2-1, with D tentatively TRBD2 (6 bases). V lost 7 bases and J 7 bases, leaving 14 bases between the germline ends. The germline V gene encodes CDR1 SQVTM and CDR2 ANQGSEA. CDR3 length equals 12 residues. The DNA of the CDR3 is TGCAGCGCATGTTGGGGGGAGAATGAGCAGTTCTTC. It is translated as CSACWGENEQFF.

The chain links TRBV30 to TRBJ1-2; the match to TRBD1 covers 8 bases. Unmatched junction bases numbered 8, after V lost 3 bases and J lost 8 bases. The CDR3 has 13 amino acids. Germline CDR1 is GTSNPN and CDR2 is SVGIG (reference sequence). The CDR3 sequence is CAWRETGAGGYTF. CDR3 nucleotide sequence: TGTGCCTGGAGAGAGACAGGGGCGGGCGGCTACACCTTC. The entire variable domain, with the rest obtained from reference TRBV30 and TRBJ1-2, is as follows: SQTIHQWPATLVQPVGSPLSLECTVEGTSNPNLYWYRQAAGRGLQLLFYSVGIGQISSEVPQNLSASRPQDRQFILSSKKLLLSDSGFYLCAWRETGAGGYTFGSGTRLTVV.